The clone carrying this TCR beta chain occurred a few times. No antigen is known for it. This CDR3 spans 16 amino acids. The V and J ends lost 6 bases and 3 bases respectively, with 18 bases between them. These data originate in a study of T cell repertoires in cytomegalovirus infection. Whole-study context: CMV epitopes, recently identified HLA-C-restricted and well-studied HLA-B-restricted, were used. Public TCR beta signatures marked donors with CMV infection and the matching HLA. Overall study findings and caveats: The study found HLA-C-restricted CMV-specific TCR beta clonotypes dominating the ex vivo response. Using cumulative public TCR beta family frequency, the authors identified those who carried CMV together with the relevant HLA.

TCRdb recomputed calls from the reads with MiXCR, one row per CDR3 protein. The table records hundreds of thousands of distinct CDR3 sequences, around a third of them present only once. This sample comprised cultured PBMCs, obtained from culture after CMV antigen stimulation. This receptor was taken from a human donor in good health (CMV status not recorded). Some clones in this sample may be carry-over from other donors' samples. The chain combines TRBV12-3 or TRBV12-4 with TRBJ2-1, with D possibly called TRBD1 or TRBD2 (5 bases each). The CDR3 loop reads CASSLLSGAVYNEQFF. CDR3 coding DNA: TGTGCCAGCAGCCTTCTCTCCGGGGCAGTCTACAATGAGCAGTTCTTC.